This T cell receptor beta chain was sequenced in a study of cytomegalovirus exposure and HLA in healthy donors. The primer mix had 60 Vbeta and 13 Jbeta primers. Authors' processing steps: A follow-up analysis tallied around 80 million unique TCR beta chains, roughly 11 million shared. The data were produced by immunoSEQ multiplex PCR, yet TCRdb's version contains in-frame clones alone and is incomplete. The D gene and trimming were derived from the DNA, and the V and J assignments and clone size from that table. Here the sample spans more than 95,000 clones, 64% being singletons. Worth noting for this clone: No antigen is known for it.

Germline CDR1 and CDR2: SEHNR and FQNEAQ (reference sequence). This CDR3 is 14 amino acids long. Study-level findings and limits: 164 TCR beta chains were listed as cytomegalovirus-associated. It was assumed in the presence/absence analyses that sequencing depth was roughly uniform across donors.

The chain couples TRBV7-9 to TRBJ2-7; no clear D gene. The sequence derives from a man aged 55-75 years in good health and CMV-seronegative. Sequenced sample: PBMCs. CDR3 DNA sequence: TGTTCTATTTGCAAGCAGAAGGCGGCATACGAGCAGTACTTC. Translated, it gives CSICKQKAAYEQYF. The full variable domain, rest sourced from reference TRBV7-9 and TRBJ2-7, is DTGVSQNPRHKITKRGQNVTFRCDPISEHNRLYWYRQTLGQGPEFLTYFQNEAQLEKSRLLSDRFSAERPKGSFSTLEIQRTEQGDSAMYLCSICKQKAAYEQYFGPGTRLTVT.